This T cell receptor (beta chain) is from a study of cytomegalovirus exposure and HLA in healthy donors. Study results and caveats: It was assumed in the presence/absence analyses that sequencing depth was roughly uniform across donors.

Trimming shortened V by 3 bases and J by 6 bases, and 12 bases separated the two germline ends. CDR3 length equals 14 residues. Germline V lookup: CDR1 LNHDA, CDR2 SQIVND (reference sequence). Of note for this clone: Its specificity is unknown.

It was with 60 Vbeta and 13 Jbeta primers that the PCR ran. Assay: immunoSEQ multiplex PCR; the TCRdb copy retains only in-frame clones and omits some. The sample lists over 150,000 clones; roughly 80% were seen once. This chain uses TRBV19 with TRBJ1-5; D call uncertain. Sequences were obtained from PBMCs. The receptor was isolated from a man aged 25 to 40 in good health and CMV-seropositive. This CDR3 reads CASSIGSGFQPQHF. In DNA form, the CDR3 reads TGTGCCAGTAGTATTGGATCGGGGTTTCAGCCCCAGCATTTT.